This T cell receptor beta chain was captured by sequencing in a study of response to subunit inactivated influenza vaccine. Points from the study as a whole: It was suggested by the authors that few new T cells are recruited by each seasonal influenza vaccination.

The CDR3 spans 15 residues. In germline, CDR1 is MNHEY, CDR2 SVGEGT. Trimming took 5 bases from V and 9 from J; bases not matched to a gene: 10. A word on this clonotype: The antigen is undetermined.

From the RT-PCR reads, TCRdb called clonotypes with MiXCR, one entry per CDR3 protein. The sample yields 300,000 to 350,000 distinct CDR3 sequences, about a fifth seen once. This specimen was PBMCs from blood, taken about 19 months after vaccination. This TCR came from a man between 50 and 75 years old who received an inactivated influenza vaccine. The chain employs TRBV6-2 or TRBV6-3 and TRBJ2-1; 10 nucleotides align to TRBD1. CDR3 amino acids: CASSQTRQGAAEQFF. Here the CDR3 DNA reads TGTGCCAGCAGTCAGACCAGACAGGGGGCAGCTGAGCAGTTCTTC.